What follows is one T cell receptor beta chain and its context. This entry belongs to a study of control samples from healthy donors and cancer patients. The CDR3 is 13 residues long. Trimming pared 4 bases from V and 6 bases from J, leaving 10 bases between. The germline V gene encodes CDR1 LNHDA and CDR2 SQIVND (reference sequence). This table comes from immunoSEQ multiplex PCR, and its TCRdb copy is limited to in-frame clones, with some not included. The table records about 120,000 clones, around 90% of them present only once. The clonotype comes from a man aged 50-60 years in good health. The chain employs TRBV19 and TRBJ2-1; D possibly matches TRBD1 or TRBD2 (5 bases each). The sample was blood. CDR3 sequence: CASSTRGLNEQFF. As DNA, the CDR3 is TGTGCCAGTAGTACCCGGGGCCTCAATGAGCAGTTCTTC.